This TCR beta chain was identified during a study of T and B cells in COVID-19 patients. Trimming removed 2 bases from V and 4 bases from J, with 18 bases in between. The CDR3 totals 17 residues. Germline CDR1 is KGHDR and CDR2 is SFDVKD. Each TRB amplification used about 250-550 ng of genomic DNA from blood. BIOMED2 TRB-A/B primer pools were used in multiplex TRB PCR. TCRdb fed the multiplex PCR reads into MiXCR, producing one record per CDR3 protein. The sample lists about 7,200 distinct CDR3 sequences; roughly 34% were seen once. The receptor comes from a human donor who had recovered from COVID-19. Input material: blood. The rearrangement links TRBV24-1 to TRBJ2-3; TRBD1 or TRBD2 may be the D gene (5 bases each). The CDR3 is CATSDWDGRSTSDTQYF. CDR3 nucleotides: TGTGCCACCAGTGATTGGGACGGACGTTCTACCTCAGATACGCAGTATTTT.